The 14 T cell receptor beta chains given below trace back to one sample, sequenced in a study of beta chain features in type 1 diabetes. The study, taken as a whole, reports: TCRB CDR3 length was moderately but significantly reduced in all four CD4+ subsets of Type 1 diabetes patients.

Reverse transcription of all isolated RNA meant that expressed TCRB transcripts were sequenced. TCRdb's table, derived via immunoSEQ multiplex PCR, lists solely in-frame clones and lacks some. The sample lists roughly 700,000 clones, 10% to 15% seen once, with around 0.022% in the top ten. The antigens these receptors bind are not known. Specimen: naive CD4+ T cells from blood. The receptor set was obtained from a man aged 18 to 29 with type 1 diabetes.

Remarks on this clone: Germline is not matched at one junction end, which may reflect a read error. This chain uses TRBV5-1 with TRBJ2-7; the D gene could be TRBD1 or TRBD2 (7 bases each). The CDR3 has 16 amino acids. Germline V CDR1 and CDR2: SGHRS, YFSETQ. The CDR3 region has the DNA TGCGCCAGCACCTTGTACTCGGGGGGACAGAACTACGAGCAGTACTTC. Encoded protein: CASTLYSGGQNYEQYF. The variable domain in full, with the rest retrieved from reference TRBV5-1 and TRBJ2-7, is KAGVTQTPRYLIKTRGQQVTLSCSPISGHRSVSWYQQTPGQGLQFLFEYFSETQRNKGNFPGRFSGRQFSNSRSEMNVSTLELGDSALYLCASTLYSGGQNYEQYFGPGTRLTVT.

The chain carries TRBV15 and TRBJ2-3; 11 nucleotides line up with TRBD1. This CDR3 is built from 15 residues. Unmatched junction bases numbered 4, after V lost 0 bases and J lost 8 bases. CDR1 is LNHNV, CDR2 YYDKDF, per germline (reference sequence). CDR3 DNA: TGTGCCACCAGCAGAGATTGGACAGGGGGCGGTACGCAGTATTTT. This sequence encodes CATSRDWTGGGTQYF. Full variable domain (outside the CDR3, taken from reference TRBV15 and TRBJ2-3): DAMVIQNPRYQVTQFGKPVTLSCSQTLNHNVMYWYQQKSSQAPKLLFHYYDKDFNNEADTPDNFQSRRPNTSFCFLDIRSPGLGDTAMYLCATSRDWTGGGTQYFGPGTRLTVL.

The rearrangement links TRBV10-3 to TRBJ2-3; D is perhaps TRBD1 or TRBD2 (5 bases each). Germline loops: CDR1 ENHRY, CDR2 SYGVKD. Trimming stripped 5 bases from V and 4 bases from J, with 13 bases between. The CDR3 length is 14 residues. The CDR3 is CAISPSGHSDTQYF. CDR3 sequence (DNA): TGTGCCATCAGTCCCTCGGGGCACTCAGATACGCAGTATTTT.

This clone was found a few times. The V gene is TRBV4-2, the J gene TRBJ1-5; D might be TRBD1 (5 bases). Between the trimmed V and J ends, which lost 0 bases and 2 bases, there was a span of 8 bases. In germline, CDR1 is LGHNA, CDR2 YNFKEQ. The CDR3 length is 15 residues. This CDR3 is CASSQEPGGNQPQHF. The CDR3, as DNA: TGTGCCAGCAGCCAAGAACCGGGGGGCAATCAGCCCCAGCATTTT.

This clone has just a few counts. The J gene is TRBJ1-2, the V gene TRBV30, with no clear D. CDR1 is GTSNPN, CDR2 SVGIG, per germline (reference sequence). Between the trimmed V and J ends, which lost 1 base and 8 bases, there was a span of 17 bases. The CDR3 consists of 14 residues. The CDR3 nucleotides are TGTGCCTGGAGTGCCCGTGCGGCGTCGGTGGGCTACACCTTC. It specifies CAWSARAASVGYTF.

The chain uses TRBV25-1 and TRBJ1-1; 10 nucleotides match TRBD1. Germline V gives CDR1 MGHDK, CDR2 SYGVNS. After removal of 2 bases from V and 7 bases from J, the junction contained 4 bases not matched to a gene. The CDR3 runs to 14 residues. CDR3 protein: CASSEGTGADEAFF. The CDR3 bases are TGTGCCAGCAGTGAAGGGACAGGGGCGGATGAAGCTTTCTTT. Variable domain in full (rest from reference TRBV25-1 and TRBJ1-1): EADIYQTPRYLVIGTGKKITLECSQTMGHDKMYWYQQDPGMELHLIHYSYGVNSTEKGDLSSESTVSRIRTEHFPLTLESARPSHTSQYLCASSEGTGADEAFFGQGTRLTVV.

The rearrangement links TRBV2 to TRBJ1-5; D call uncertain. This CDR3 spans 15 amino acids. V gave up 5 bases and J gave up 0 bases, with 11 bases separating them. Germline-derived CDR1 and CDR2 are SNHLY and FYNNEI. CDR3 amino acids: CASSSLGSSNQPQHF. Written as DNA, the CDR3 is TGTGCCAGCAGTTCTTTGGGCAGTAGCAATCAGCCCCAGCATTTT. The full variable domain, rest sourced from reference TRBV2 and TRBJ1-5, is EPEVTQTPSHQVTQMGQEVILRCVPISNHLYFYWYRQILGQKVEFLVSFYNNEISEKSEIFDDQFSVERPDGSNFTLKIRSTKLEDSAMYFCASSSLGSSNQPQHFGDGTRLSIL.

This clone was picked up a small number of times. CDR3 bases: TGCGCCAGCAGCCAAGATCCCTCCGGGTCCCCAGGGGTAGGGGAGCTGTTTTTT. As protein: CASSQDPSGSPGVGELFF. J is TRBJ2-2 and V is TRBV4-1; D possibly corresponds to TRBD1 (6 bases). Germline CDR1 reads MGHRA; CDR2 reads YSYEKL. The CDR3 consists of 18 residues. The V end lost 0 bases, the J end lost 8 bases, and 22 bases lay between the germline ends.

This rearrangement joins TRBV19 to TRBJ2-2; 7 bases fit TRBD1. In germline, CDR1 is LNHDA, CDR2 SQIVND (reference sequence). This CDR3 region has 15 residues. V lost 6 bases to trimming and J lost 4 bases; unmatched junction nucleotides: 8. The CDR3 loop reads CASSPTGVGTGELFF. The CDR3 nucleotides are TGTGCCAGTAGCCCCACAGGGGTGGGCACCGGGGAGCTGTTTTTT.

The gene calls are TRBV19 and TRBJ2-3; D unclear. The germline CDR1 and CDR2 sequences are LNHDA and SQIVND (reference sequence). The ends were cut back, 7 bases at V and 0 bases at J, with 8 bases in the middle. The CDR3 sequence is 13 residues long. The CDR3 DNA is TGTGCCAGTAATTTGGGGAGCACAGATACGCAGTATTTT. It translates to CASNLGSTDTQYF.

The rearrangement joins TRBV27 to TRBJ2-3; 12 nucleotides agree with TRBD2. Germline V gene sequence: CDR1 MNHEY, CDR2 SMNVEV (reference sequence). The CDR3 consists of 16 residues. J lost 1 base, V lost 5 bases, and 4 bases had no gene match. CDR3 coding DNA: TGTGCCAGCAGTACGCGACTAGCGGGGGGCACAGATACGCAGTATTTT. It codes for CASSTRLAGGTDTQYF.

There are a few counts of this clone. As DNA, the CDR3 is TGTGCCAGCAGCCCCGGCGACTGGAGCACAGATACGCAGTATTTT. It specifies CASSPGDWSTDTQYF. The chain combines TRBV7-2 with TRBJ2-3; D gene ambiguous. The CDR3 consists of 15 residues. Germline-derived CDR1 and CDR2 are SGHTA and FQGNSA. V was trimmed by 5 bases and J by 0 bases, leaving 12 bases between them.

On this clone: The sample carries other DNA sequences with the same CDR3. V and J are TRBV30 and TRBJ2-3, with D unresolved. Germline V gene sequence: CDR1 GTSNPN, CDR2 SVGIG (reference sequence). The CDR3 runs to 11 residues. The germline V and J ends were trimmed by 3 bases and 5 bases, with 6 bases remaining between them. CDR3 sequence (DNA): TGTGCCTGGAGCCCAGGAGATACGCAGTATTTT. Amino acids: CAWSPGDTQYF.

This clone was counted between two and nine times. V gene TRBV9 combines with J gene TRBJ2-1; TRBD1 is a possible D gene (6 bases). CDR3 length: 14 residues. The V gene lost 4 bases and the J gene lost 2 bases, with 10 bases spanning the gap. Per germline, CDR1 SGDLS and CDR2 YYNGEE. The CDR3 loop reads CASSQGSPYNEQFF. In nucleotides, the CDR3 is TGTGCCAGCAGCCAGGGGAGCCCCTACAATGAGCAGTTCTTC.